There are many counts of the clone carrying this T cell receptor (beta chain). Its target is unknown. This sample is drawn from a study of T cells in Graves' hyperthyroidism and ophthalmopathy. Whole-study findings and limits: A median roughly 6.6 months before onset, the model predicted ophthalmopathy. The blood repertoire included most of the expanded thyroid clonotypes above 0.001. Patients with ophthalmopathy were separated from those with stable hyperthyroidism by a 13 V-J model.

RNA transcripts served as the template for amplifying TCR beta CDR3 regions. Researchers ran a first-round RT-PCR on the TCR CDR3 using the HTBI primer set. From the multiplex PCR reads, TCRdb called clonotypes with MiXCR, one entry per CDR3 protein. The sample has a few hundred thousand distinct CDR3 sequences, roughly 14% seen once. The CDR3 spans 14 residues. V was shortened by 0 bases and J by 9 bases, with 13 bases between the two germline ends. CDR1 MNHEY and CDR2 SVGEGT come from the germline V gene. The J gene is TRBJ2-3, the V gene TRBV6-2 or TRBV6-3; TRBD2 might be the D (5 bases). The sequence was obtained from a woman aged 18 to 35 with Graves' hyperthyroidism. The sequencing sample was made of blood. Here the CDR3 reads CASSYSEVLGTQYF. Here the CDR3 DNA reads TGTGCCAGCAGTTACTCGGAGGTTTTGGGAACGCAGTATTTT.